This TCR beta chain is from a study of T cell repertoires in cytomegalovirus infection. Study-wide context: Public TCR beta signature analysis indicated the presence of both CMV infection and matching HLA type.

The table lists this clonotype with many counts. TCRdb reprocessed the reads via MiXCR and lists one record per CDR3 protein. The sample holds fewer than 200,000 distinct CDR3 sequences, roughly 19% seen once. CDR3 size: 14 residues. Trimming shortened V by 10 bases and J by 7 bases, and 20 bases separated the two germline ends. Germline CDR1 SGHTA, CDR2 FQGNSA. Specimen: PBMCs. This clonotype was obtained from a human donor in good health (CMV status not recorded). Some clones in this sample may be carry-over from other donors' samples. The chain is built from TRBV7-2 and TRBJ2-1; perhaps TRBD1 as D (5 bases). The CDR3 DNA sequence: TGTGCCACCCAGGGCTCCCTCGAAGGGAATGAGCAGTTCTTC. It translates to CATQGSLEGNEQFF.